Shown below are 31 T cell receptor beta chains from a single sample sequenced in a study of neurological immune-mediated disorders. TCRdb re-called the 5' RACE reads through MiXCR, storing one row per CDR3 protein. The profile shows tens of thousands of distinct CDR3 sequences, around 3.3% of them singletons. Sequenced: PBMCs. These receptors were obtained from a man between 35 and 55 years old with multiple sclerosis.

The gene calls are TRBV2 and TRBJ2-3; 8 bases map to TRBD2. The germline gives CDR1 SNHLY, CDR2 FYNNEI. Trimming at V came to 10 bases and at J to 2 bases, leaving 17 bases not matched to a gene. CDR3 length: 17 residues. CDR3: CATSPGLEGVVTDTQYF. The CDR3 DNA reads TGTGCCACCTCCCCGGGACTAGAGGGAGTAGTCACAGATACGCAGTATTTT.

This clonotype was observed many times. CDR3: CSASYASGWSAGQQETQYF. CDR3 nucleotides: TGCAGTGCTTCTTATGCGAGTGGGTGGAGTGCGGGTCAACAAGAGACCCAGTACTTC. The chain is built from TRBV20-1 and TRBJ2-5; D perhaps matches TRBD2 (5 bases). V was trimmed by 5 bases and J by 2 bases, leaving 30 bases between them. The CDR3 sequence is 19 residues long. Germline CDR1 reads DFQATT; CDR2 reads SNEGSKA (reference sequence).

This clonotype was seen repeatedly, ten times or more. The rearrangement uses TRBV6-1 and TRBJ2-5, with a weak D call TRBD1 (6 bases). V shed 2 bases and J shed 1 base, with 8 bases lying between them. CDR1 and CDR2 (germline): MNHNS, SASEGT. The CDR3 is made up of 14 amino acids. CDR3 protein: CASSEMDSQETQYF. CDR3 nucleotides: TGTGCCAGCAGTGAAATGGACAGCCAAGAGACCCAGTACTTC.

This clonotype was detected ten times or more. The rearrangement uses TRBV5-1 and TRBJ2-7, with D possibly matching TRBD2 (7 bases). This CDR3 has 14 amino acids. Deletions cut 5 bases from V and 2 bases from J, with 14 bases between. From germline, CDR1 is SGHRS and CDR2 YFSETQ. DNA for the CDR3: TGCGCCAGCAGGACCGGGGGGCCCCCCTACGAGCAGTACTTC. Protein: CASRTGGPPYEQYF.

This clonotype was seen at least ten times. V gene TRBV27 combines with J gene TRBJ2-7, with D perhaps matching TRBD1 or TRBD2 (6 bases each). The CDR3 has 14 residues. Trimming stripped 7 bases from V and 2 bases from J, with 15 bases between. Germline V CDR1 and CDR2: MNHEY, SMNVEV (reference sequence). CDR3 residues: CASKVGGRAYEQYF. The CDR3 bases are TGTGCCAGCAAAGTGGGGGGCAGAGCCTACGAGCAGTACTTC.

This clonotype was picked up a small number of times. The chain recombines TRBV18 with TRBJ2-3, with TRBD2 identical over 7 bases. J gave up 2 bases and V 4 bases, and 6 bases lay outside the gene matches. The CDR3 has 15 residues. CDR1 is KGHSH, CDR2 LQKENI, per germline. The DNA for the CDR3 is TGTGCCAGCTCACGACAGCGGGGCTCCACAGATACGCAGTATTTT. Translation gives CASSRQRGSTDTQYF.

This clonotype has a count of ten or more. The gene calls are TRBV29-1 and TRBJ2-7, with a weak D call TRBD2 (5 bases). There are 13 residues in the CDR3. Germline values: CDR1 SQVTM, CDR2 ANQGSEA. The germline V and J ends were trimmed by 5 bases and 1 base, with 12 bases remaining between them. For the CDR3, the DNA is TGCAGCGTTCCCGGGATCCGGTCCTACGAGCAGTACTTC. Its translation: CSVPGIRSYEQYF.

This clonotype was observed at least ten times. The rearrangement joins TRBV3-1 to TRBJ2-3; D might be TRBD1 or TRBD2, each matching 6 bases. This CDR3 has 17 amino acids. Per germline, CDR1 LGHDT and CDR2 YNNKEL (reference sequence). Trimming removed 1 base at V and 2 bases at J, with 16 bases between. CDR3 loop: CASSQGARGGITDTQYF. The CDR3 DNA follows: TGTGCCAGCAGCCAAGGGGCTCGAGGGGGGATCACAGATACGCAGTATTTT.

Remarks on this clonotype: One end of the junction does not line up with germline, which may come from a read error. The V and J genes are TRBV20-1 and TRBJ1-6; TRBD1 matches 7 bases. Germline V gene data show CDR1 as DFQATT and CDR2 as SNEGSKA (reference sequence). This CDR3 region has 14 residues. The CDR3, as DNA: TGCAGTGCTAGAGGGCAGGGGGGCAATTCAACCCTCAACTTT. This translates into CSARGQGGNSTLNF.

This clonotype came up many times. The chain uses TRBV5-1 and TRBJ2-2, with 9 bases aligning to TRBD2. CDR1 SGHRS and CDR2 YFSETQ come from the germline V gene. CDR3 length equals 17 residues. Losses at the gene ends were 3 bases for V and 0 bases for J; bases not matched to a gene: 6. CDR3 sequence: CASSWLAGNTNTGELFF. Here the CDR3 DNA reads TGCGCCAGCAGCTGGCTAGCGGGGAACACGAACACCGGGGAGCTGTTTTTT. Full variable domain (missing parts from reference TRBV5-1 and TRBJ2-2): KAGVTQTPRYLIKTRGQQVTLSCSPISGHRSVSWYQQTPGQGLQFLFEYFSETQRNKGNFPGRFSGRQFSNSRSEMNVSTLELGDSALYLCASSWLAGNTNTGELFFGEGSRLTVL.

This clonotype was counted at least ten times. The V call is TRBV21-1, the J call TRBJ2-2. TRBV21-1 is noted as a pseudogene. CDR3 length: 15 residues. CDR3 region: CASSKSNSYTGELFF. CDR3 nucleotide sequence: TGTGCCAGCAGCAAATCAAACAGCTACACCGGGGAGCTGTTTTTT.

This clonotype occurred many times. The chain couples TRBV29-1 to TRBJ2-3; D is possibly TRBD1 (6 bases). This CDR3 comprises 16 residues. Trimming took 3 bases from V and 2 from J, leaving 18 bases between them. The V gene's germline CDR1 is SQVTM and CDR2 ANQGSEA. The CDR3 bases are TGCAGCGTTGACCAGGACAGAAGAGGATTCACAGATACGCAGTATTTT. Its translation is CSVDQDRRGFTDTQYF.

This clonotype was counted many times. The chain recombines TRBV14 with TRBJ2-5; D may match TRBD1 or TRBD2 (5 bases each). CDR3 length: 13 residues. Germline CDR1 SGHDN, CDR2 FVKESK. V shed 3 bases and J shed 4 bases, with 9 bases lying between them. The CDR3 coding sequence is TGTGCCAGCAGCCATCGGGACCGAGAGACCCAGTACTTC. It translates to CASSHRDRETQYF.

This clonotype was observed at least ten times. V is TRBV29-1 and J is TRBJ1-1; 9 bases are shared with TRBD1. Losses at the gene ends were 4 bases for V and 0 bases for J; bases not matched to a gene: 6. The CDR3 loop spans 15 amino acids. Germline V gene data show CDR1 as SQVTM and CDR2 as ANQGSEA. CDR3 sequence reads: CSVAWGQGMNTEAFF. CDR3 bases: TGCAGCGTTGCCTGGGGACAGGGAATGAACACTGAAGCTTTCTTT. The whole variable domain, remainder taken from reference TRBV29-1 and TRBJ1-1, is SAVISQKPSRDICQRGTSLTIQCQVDSQVTMMFWYRQQPGQSLTLIATANQGSEATYESGFVIDKFPISRPNLTFSTLTVSNMSPEDSSIYLCSVAWGQGMNTEAFFGQGTRLTVV.

This clonotype was recorded at least ten times. This chain joins TRBV10-3 and TRBJ2-3; TRBD1 or TRBD2 may be the D gene (5 bases each). Trimming took off 10 bases at V and 2 bases at J, with 16 bases between the two ends. The CDR3 is 14 amino acids. CDR1 and CDR2 from the germline V gene are ENHRY and SYGVKD. CDR3 DNA sequence: TGTGCCACCGGCACAGTGGGGGACACAGATACGCAGTATTTT. Encoded protein: CATGTVGDTDTQYF.

This clonotype was picked up many times. The rearrangement joins TRBV15 to TRBJ1-3, with 8 bases matching TRBD1. Germline V CDR1 and CDR2: LNHNV, YYDKDF (reference sequence). The CDR3 contains 15 residues. Unmatched junction bases numbered 3, after V lost 5 bases and J lost 0 bases. For the CDR3, the DNA is TGTGCCACCAGCCCCGACAGGGGCTCTGGAAACACCATATATTTT. Translating it yields CATSPDRGSGNTIYF.

This clonotype was observed a handful of times. The rearrangement joins TRBV20-1 to TRBJ2-7, with TRBD2 identical over 11 bases. Germline values: CDR1 DFQATT, CDR2 SNEGSKA (reference sequence). Trimming at V came to 3 bases and at J to 4 bases, leaving 2 bases not matched to a gene. This CDR3 region has 13 residues. The CDR3 DNA sequence: TGCAGTGCTAGTGGGACTAGCGGATACGAGCAGTACTTC. It translates to CSASGTSGYEQYF.

This clonotype has at least ten counts. The rearrangement links TRBV20-1 to TRBJ2-3; D may be TRBD2 (5 bases). The V and J ends lost 4 bases and 0 bases respectively, with 14 bases between them. Germline V gene lookup returns CDR1 DFQATT and CDR2 SNEGSKA (reference sequence). The length of the CDR3 is 15 residues. The CDR3 sequence is CSAIGEGSSTDTQYF. CDR3 DNA: TGCAGTGCTATCGGGGAAGGGAGTAGCACAGATACGCAGTATTTT.

This clonotype came up many times. The gene calls are TRBV6-5 and TRBJ2-7, with D perhaps matching TRBD1 (6 bases). Trimming took 6 bases from V and 7 from J, leaving 13 bases between them. In germline, CDR1 is MNHEY, CDR2 SVGAGI. The CDR3 contains 12 residues. In DNA, the CDR3 is TGTGCCAGCAGGCCAGGGGTCGGAGAGCAGTACTTC. Translated, it gives CASRPGVGEQYF.

In its sample, this clonotype was seen many times. The chain couples TRBV29-1 to TRBJ2-7; weak D call: TRBD2 (7 bases). The CDR3 has 11 amino acids. V was pared by 6 bases and J by 6 bases, with 12 bases between. Germline loops: CDR1 SQVTM, CDR2 ANQGSEA. Here the CDR3 reads CSVGGGGEQYF. CDR3 coding DNA: TGCAGCGTGGGGGGCGGGGGCGAGCAGTACTTC.

This clonotype was picked up many times. The CDR3 DNA is TGTGCCAGCAGTTTAGACAGCCGTGGAGAGACCCAGTACTTC. Protein sequence: CASSLDSRGETQYF. The chain has TRBV12-3 or TRBV12-4 and TRBJ2-5; D unresolved. The CDR3 extends over 14 amino acids. Trimming cost V 1 base and J 4 bases, with 10 bases left between them.

This clonotype was detected ten times or more. This chain joins TRBV15 and TRBJ1-3; no clear D gene. CDR3 length: 18 residues. Germline CDR1 LNHNV, CDR2 YYDKDF (reference sequence). V was clipped by 1 base and J by 0 bases, with 16 bases between them. The CDR3 protein is CATSRAQAFGDSGNTIYF. In DNA form, the CDR3 reads TGTGCCACCAGCAGAGCCCAAGCCTTTGGAGACTCTGGAAACACCATATATTTT.

This clonotype was picked up many times. This rearrangement joins TRBV29-1 to TRBJ1-3; no clear D. The CDR3 runs 12 residues. Germline CDR1 reads SQVTM; CDR2 reads ANQGSEA. Trimming took 3 bases from V and 0 from J, leaving 3 bases between them. The CDR3 sequence: CSVENSGNTIYF. The CDR3, as DNA: TGCAGCGTTGAGAACTCTGGAAACACCATATATTTT.

This clonotype has ten or more counts. The rearrangement uses TRBV7-2 and TRBJ2-1; 7 positions match TRBD2. The CDR3 has 15 amino acids. V was pared by 5 bases and J by 6 bases, with 10 bases of the junction left unmatched. Germline CDR1 SGHTA, CDR2 FQGNSA. CDR3 in amino acids: CASSPIGGRGNEQFF. In DNA form, the CDR3 reads TGTGCCAGCAGCCCCATCGGAGGGAGGGGCAATGAGCAGTTCTTC.

This clonotype was counted ten times or more. The chain recombines TRBV6-2 or TRBV6-3 with TRBJ1-2; the D is unclear. Germline assignment: CDR1 MNHEY and CDR2 SVGEGT. The CDR3 consists of 16 residues. The V gene lost 3 bases and the J gene lost 2 bases, with 16 bases spanning the gap. CDR3 DNA: TGTGCCAGCAGTTATACGTCCGGGAAAACAAACTATGGCTACACCTTC. This translates into CASSYTSGKTNYGYTF.

This clonotype was recorded at least ten times. DNA for the CDR3: TGTGCCAGCAGTTTAAATTACCGACAGAACTATGGCTACACCTTC. It specifies CASSLNYRQNYGYTF. V and J are TRBV12-3 or TRBV12-4 and TRBJ1-2, with D maybe TRBD1 (5 bases). The CDR3 totals 15 residues. The germline V and J ends were trimmed by 2 bases and 2 bases, with 12 bases remaining between them.

This clonotype was seen at least ten times. This chain links TRBV5-1 with TRBJ1-2; TRBD1 agrees at 7 bases. V trimming: 5 bases; J trimming: 7 bases; junction bases outside the gene matches: 5. The germline CDR1 and CDR2 sequences are SGHRS and YFSETQ. The CDR3 loop spans 12 amino acids. CDR3 coding DNA: TGCGCCAGCAGTGAGGGGGCGCGTGGCTACACCTTC. Its protein is CASSEGARGYTF.

This clonotype was seen repeatedly, ten times or more. The chain has TRBV5-1 and TRBJ2-5; D might be TRBD2 (6 bases). Germline V gene sequence: CDR1 SGHRS, CDR2 YFSETQ. Between the trimmed V and J ends, which lost 3 bases and 2 bases, there was a span of 11 bases. The CDR3 contains 14 residues. CDR3 sequence (DNA): TGCGCCAGCAGCTCTGGGACTGATCAAGAGACCCAGTACTTC. This encodes CASSSGTDQETQYF. The variable domain in full, with the rest retrieved from reference TRBV5-1 and TRBJ2-5, is KAGVTQTPRYLIKTRGQQVTLSCSPISGHRSVSWYQQTPGQGLQFLFEYFSETQRNKGNFPGRFSGRQFSNSRSEMNVSTLELGDSALYLCASSSGTDQETQYFGPGTRLLVL.

This clonotype was found many times. The V call is TRBV20-1, the J call TRBJ2-1, with D uncertain. The CDR3 has 8 residues. CDR1 is DFQATT and CDR2 is SNEGSKA in the germline V gene (reference sequence). Trimming left V 7 bases short and J 6 bases short, with 1 base between. CDR3 bases: TGCAGTGTCAATGAGCAGTTCTTC. Amino acids: CSVNEQFF.

In its sample, this clonotype was seen many times. The chain combines TRBV5-5 with TRBJ1-6, with TRBD1 as a possible D gene (6 bases). CDR1 is SGHKS, CDR2 YYEKEE, per germline (reference sequence). V lost 5 bases and J 5 bases, leaving 14 bases between the germline ends. This CDR3 comprises 15 residues. The CDR3 nucleotides read TGTGCCAGCAGATTTGGACAGACGGATAATTCACCCCTCCACTTT. It is translated as CASRFGQTDNSPLHF.

This clonotype was seen only a few times. The chain uses TRBV18 and TRBJ2-7; the match to TRBD1 covers 10 bases. The CDR3 is made up of 13 amino acids. Germline assignment: CDR1 KGHSH and CDR2 LQKENI. V was clipped by 4 bases and J by 3 bases; unmatched bases: 0. The CDR3 DNA sequence: TGTGCCAGCTCACGGGACAGGGGCTACGAGCAGTACTTC. The encoded protein is CASSRDRGYEQYF.